This T cell receptor (beta chain) was obtained from a study of cytomegalovirus exposure and HLA in healthy donors. Study-level points and caveats: Researchers reported in a later analysis that common viral pathogens appeared linked to several top clusters.

Amplification used 60 Vbeta primers and 13 Jbeta primers. Profiled with immunoSEQ multiplex PCR; TCRdb holds only in-frame clones, not every one. Of 85,000 to 100,000 clones listed, under 80% are singletons. Remarks on this clone: The antigen remains unidentified.

Trimming took 1 base from V and 8 from J, leaving 12 bases between them. The CDR3 loop spans 14 amino acids. Germline CDR1 LNHDA, CDR2 SQIVND (reference sequence). The chain carries TRBV19 and TRBJ2-1; D remains ambiguous. Sequences were obtained from PBMCs. This sequence originates from a man aged 45-65 years in good health and CMV-seropositive. CDR3 in DNA: TGTGCCAGTAGTATAGGCCCCGCGTCCGATGAGCAGTTCTTC. Its translation: CASSIGPASDEQFF.